This T cell receptor beta chain was profiled in a study of blood T cells in healthy people across ages. The CDR3 totals 16 residues. The germline V and J ends were trimmed by 0 bases and 1 base, with 12 bases remaining between them. Germline-derived CDR1 and CDR2 are SEHNR and FQNEAQ (reference sequence). Primed by a sample-barcoded 5' primer and a J-beta primer mix, a second PCR proceeded for about 6 to 12 cycles. MiXCR, run by TCRdb on the 5' RACE reads, gives a single entry per CDR3 protein. The table includes around 870,000 distinct CDR3 sequences, around 28% detected once. This clonotype was detected many times.

What was sequenced was blood. This TCR was sampled from a woman of 80 years or more in good health. The V gene is TRBV7-9, the J gene TRBJ1-1, with a tentative D call TRBD1 (5 bases). CDR3 sequence: CASSLANRLANTEAFF. The CDR3 DNA sequence: TGTGCCAGCAGCTTAGCGAACAGGTTAGCGAACACTGAAGCTTTCTTT. Full variable domain (missing parts from reference TRBV7-9 and TRBJ1-1): DTGVSQNPRHKITKRGQNVTFRCDPISEHNRLYWYRQTLGQGPEFLTYFQNEAQLEKSRLLSDRFSAERPKGSFSTLEIQRTEQGDSAMYLCASSLANRLANTEAFFGQGTRLTVV.